This section outlines one T cell receptor beta chain sequence together with its context. The antigen remains unidentified. TCRdb processed the RT-PCR reads anew with MiXCR; each CDR3 protein has one entry. In the table there are approximately 530,000 distinct CDR3 sequences, 7.2% of which are singletons. This entry is derived from a study of response to subunit inactivated influenza vaccine. Study observations and caveats: Researchers suggested that each seasonal influenza vaccination recruits few new T cells.

The CDR3 is made up of 14 amino acids. V lost 2 bases to trimming and J lost 3 bases, with 11 bases between them. Germline CDR1 and CDR2: SGHDN and FVKESK. The clonotype comes from a man aged 45 to 75 who received an inactivated influenza vaccine. Here the sequenced sample was PBMCs from blood, taken less than 30 months after vaccination. The genes are TRBV14 and TRBJ2-7, with D perhaps TRBD1 (6 bases). The CDR3 DNA sequence: TGTGCCAGCAGCCAACCGGGACATTACTACGAGCAGTACTTC. Its translation is CASSQPGHYYEQYF.